This T cell receptor beta chain came from a study of T cell responses to AZD1222 COVID-19 vaccine (dated by TCRdb to 2020 to 2022). Study-wide context: AZD1222 recipients whose second dose came at about 4 weeks and those whose second dose came at about 12 weeks were combined into one group, since spike-specific TCR depth and breadth did not differ between the two schedules. A total of 230 to 250 trial participants underwent TCR sequencing, of whom approximately 210 received two doses of AZD1222 and about 25 received two doses of the MenACWY control vaccine. Trial participants were enrolled by age into subgroups of 18-55, 56-69 and 70-plus years, and roughly 160, 29 and 62 TCR-sequenced participants, respectively, were included in these subgroups. Study-wide conclusions, independent of this receptor: Conclusions about previously exposed vaccinees were limited because only six AZD1222 recipients were SARS-CoV-2 seropositive at baseline. Reportedly, close to half of the unique spike-specific TCRs recognized epitopes lying outside the regions that are mutated in the B.1.351 and B.1.1.7 variants. The vaccine-associated CD4 TCRs covered the entire spike protein, and the dominant responses fell in regions 160-218 and 743-854. The 56-69-year group was small, and its depth increase did not reach significance, likely because of low power. After two AZD1222 doses, spike-specific TCR breadth and depth were significantly higher than at day 0 and than in MenACWY recipients. Because no samples from the day 14 peak response were available, repertoires could be characterized only after the peak T cell response. Participants were mostly white British and included more females than males, and it was suggested by the authors that clonal diversity may have been underestimated.

Points on this clone: It lacks a known antigen. Qualities for individual bases were not recorded, and no much larger clone is one base off.

The CDR3 regions of human TCRbeta chains were analyzed by immunosequencing. In the authors' own workflow: Repertoire TCRs were checked for matches against a reference library of SARS-CoV-2-specific TCRs that had been generated using the MIRA antigen-specificity platform. Breadth was defined as the fraction of unique TCRs that were SARS-CoV-2-associated, and depth was defined as the fraction of total T cells that were SARS-CoV-2-associated. Using the MIRA data, every spike-specific TCR was mapped to the spike region that the TCR reacted to and assigned to either a CD4 or a CD8 class. Log10-transformed breadth and depth values were compared by one-way ANOVA with Sidak's multiple comparisons tests. TCRdb mirrors the immuneACCESS table, restricted to in-frame sequences. Some clones are absent from its copies; in checked studies, under half trace to an unresolved V gene, and the reason for the others is unknown. That table supplies the V and J calls and clone size; D and trimming were determined from the DNA. This sample holds about 110,000 clones; less than 95% were observed only once. The ten largest clones represent approximately 8% of the sample.

The sample's time point label is to be understood as: baseline before first vaccination. The vaccinee samples were drawn from two UK trials, COV001 and COV002, one of which was a single-blind randomized controlled phase 2/3 trial testing AZD1222 (ChAdOx1 nCoV-19) in healthy adults. For TCRbeta chain sequencing, PBMC samples were collected from trial participants at day 0 and at day 28 after the second dose. Deletion took 4 bases off V and 0 bases off J, with a span of 14 bases between the germline ends. Looking up the germline V gene yields CDR1 SGDLS and CDR2 YYNGEE. The CDR3 has 15 amino acids, counting the end cysteine and phenylalanine. Here the CDR3 DNA is all that survives: 45 bases in frame from base 1.

This clonotype was sampled from an adult in good health. Here the chain combines TRBV9 and TRBJ2-7; perhaps TRBD2 is the D gene, with 7 bases matching. The material sequenced was peripheral blood, taken on day 0 of AZD1222 vaccination. The nucleotides read TGTGCCAGCAGCCCAAGGGGGGGGCGCTCCTACGAGCAGTACTTC. Translation gives CASSPRGGRSYEQYF.